The 4 T cell receptor beta chains in this list originate from one sample, sequenced in a study of ipilimumab plus nivolumab after autologous stem cell transplantation (dated by TCRdb to the early 2020s). The library came from the immunoSEQ multiplex PCR assay. TCRdb took this table from immuneACCESS and kept in-frame rearrangements with V and J called. Such tables lack part of the clones; where checked against another copy, unresolved V genes explain under half of the gap, and the rest is unexplained. The sample includes about 25,000 clones, with 86% observed a single time. The ten biggest clones cover less than 5.5% of the sample. The sample here was PBMCs, taken in a trial of ipilimumab plus nivolumab as post-transplant consolidation. Every receptor here comes from a male donor with diffuse large B-cell lymphoma.

J is TRBJ2-7 and V is TRBV6-5, with TRBD2 matching 7 bases. The CDR3 covers 14 residues. V shed 4 bases, J shed 2 bases, and the junction held 5 bases outside the gene matches. Germline CDR1 is MNHEY and CDR2 is SVGAGI. For the CDR3, the DNA is TGTGCCAGCAGTTGGGGGGGGGTACCCTACGAGCAGTACTTC. This encodes CASSWGGVPYEQYF.

This clone was detected only a few times. The CDR3 loop reads CASSLVHTDTQYF. The DNA of the CDR3 is TGTGCCAGCAGCTTAGTCCACACAGATACGCAGTATTTT. This rearrangement joins TRBV7-2 to TRBJ2-3; no firm D call. This CDR3 has 13 residues. The V end was cut by 1 base, the J end by 2 bases, with 4 bases between. CDR1 SGHTA and CDR2 FQGNSA come from the germline V gene.

The chain is built from TRBV27 and TRBJ1-2; D remains ambiguous. This CDR3 has 13 residues. Germline V CDR1 and CDR2: MNHEY, SMNVEV (reference sequence). The V end lost 4 bases, the J end lost 1 base, and 7 bases lay between the germline ends. CDR3 in amino acids: CASSSTDNYGYTF. CDR3 bases: TGTGCCAGCAGTTCGACGGATAACTATGGCTACACCTTC.

This sequence joins TRBV29-1 and TRBJ1-2, with D unclear. CDR3 length: 12 residues. CDR1 and CDR2 (germline): SQVTM, ANQGSEA. V was pared by 3 bases and J by 2 bases, with 7 bases between. The CDR3 DNA follows: TGCAGCGTTGAGTACGGGAACTATGGCTACACCTTC. Translation: CSVEYGNYGYTF.